Below, 19 T cell receptor beta chains from the same sample are listed, as sequenced in a study of T cells after yellow fever vaccination. TCRdb re-analysed the 5' RACE reads in MiXCR, keeping a single row per CDR3 protein. In the table there are 550,000 to 750,000 distinct CDR3 sequences, roughly 13% of which are singletons. Sequencing was performed on PBMCs, taken on the day of the yellow fever booster vaccination. The receptors stem from a young man who received the YFV17D yellow fever vaccine.

The chain recombines TRBV7-2 with TRBJ2-1; D not certain. Germline CDR1 and CDR2: SGHTA and FQGNSA. Trimming stripped 1 base from V and 3 bases from J, with 13 bases between. The CDR3 contains 16 residues. The CDR3 DNA is TGTGCCAGCAGCTTAGGTGGTGGGGTATACTACAATGAGCAGTTCTTC. This translates into CASSLGGGVYYNEQFF.

J is TRBJ1-4 and V is TRBV10-3; 7 positions match TRBD1. The CDR3 consists of 16 residues. Germline CDR1 is ENHRY and CDR2 is SYGVKD. V lost 2 bases and J lost 5; bases outside the gene matches: 8. The CDR3 nucleotides are TGTGCCATCAGTGAGACCCCGACAGGGACGAATGAAAAACTGTTTTTT. It is translated as CAISETPTGTNEKLFF.

The chain is built from TRBV7-2 and TRBJ2-7; TRBD1 might be the D (6 bases). CDR3 length: 14 residues. V dropped 7 bases and J dropped 1 base, with 14 bases sitting between them. From germline, CDR1 is SGHTA and CDR2 FQGNSA. The DNA for the CDR3 is TGTGCCAGCAACAACAGGGATAGATCCTACGAGCAGTACTTC. Its translation is CASNNRDRSYEQYF.

The chain joins TRBV11-3 to TRBJ1-1; tentative D call: TRBD1 (5 bases). The CDR3 loop spans 14 amino acids. Trimming cost V 3 bases and J 0 bases, with 8 bases left between them. CDR1 and CDR2 (germline): SGHNT, YENEEA. Written as DNA, the CDR3 is TGTGCCAGCAGCTTCTCAGGGCTGAACACTGAAGCTTTCTTT. This sequence encodes CASSFSGLNTEAFF. The complete variable domain, with remaining parts taken from reference TRBV11-3 and TRBJ1-1, reads EAGVVQSPRYKIIEKKQPVAFWCNPISGHNTLYWYLQNLGQGPELLIRYENEEAVDDSQLPKDRFSAERLKGVDSTLKIQPAELGDSAVYLCASSFSGLNTEAFFGQGTRLTVV.

This clonotype was counted a few times. Mismatch with germline at one junction end may stem from a read error. The V gene is TRBV20-1, the J gene TRBJ1-4; a possible D gene is TRBD1 (6 bases). CDR1 and CDR2 from the germline V gene are DFQATT and SNEGSKA (reference sequence). CDR3 length equals 13 residues. The CDR3 DNA is TGCAGTGCTAGAGATGGGAACGTCAGGGGACATGTTTTT. This sequence encodes CSARDGNVRGHVF.

The gene calls are TRBV9 and TRBJ2-1; 8 positions match TRBD2. Trimming took 3 bases from V and 3 from J; bases not matched to a gene: 8. Germline CDR1 SGDLS, CDR2 YYNGEE. There are 16 residues in the CDR3. The CDR3 is CASSEETSGLYNEQFF. Written as DNA, the CDR3 is TGTGCCAGCAGCGAAGAAACTAGCGGACTCTACAATGAGCAGTTCTTC. The complete variable domain, with remaining parts taken from reference TRBV9 and TRBJ2-1, reads DSGVTQTPKHLITATGQRVTLRCSPRSGDLSVYWYQQSLDQGLQFLIQYYNGEERAKGNILERFSAQQFPDLHSELNLSSLELGDSALYFCASSEETSGLYNEQFFGPGTRLTVL.

This chain uses TRBV5-1 with TRBJ2-1; D tentatively fits TRBD1 or TRBD2 (5 bases each). Trimming cost V 0 bases and J 5 bases, with 12 bases left between them. Germline CDR1 is SGHRS and CDR2 is YFSETQ. This CDR3 has 15 amino acids. CDR3 in DNA: TGCGCCAGCAGCTTGGTCGGGACCCGTCACAATGAGCAGTTCTTC. It is translated as CASSLVGTRHNEQFF.

This clonotype was observed a handful of times. V gene TRBV12-3 or TRBV12-4 combines with J gene TRBJ2-5; perhaps TRBD2 as D (5 bases). The CDR3 has 14 amino acids. The V end was cut by 5 bases, the J end by 5 bases, with 15 bases between. This CDR3 reads CASSPRTGIETQYF. The CDR3 DNA is TGTGCCAGCAGTCCCCGGACCGGGATTGAGACCCAGTACTTC.

This clonotype was detected a few times. The rearrangement uses TRBV28 and TRBJ2-1; D gene ambiguous. The V gene lost 5 bases and the J gene lost 3 bases, with 17 bases spanning the gap. This CDR3 is 16 amino acids long. CDR1 MDHEN and CDR2 SYDVKM come from the germline V gene. In DNA form, the CDR3 reads TGTGCCAGCAGTCAAACAGCCGTATTAATCTACAATGAGCAGTTCTTC. The encoded protein is CASSQTAVLIYNEQFF.

The V and J genes are TRBV30 and TRBJ2-3; D remains unclear. Germline assignment: CDR1 GTSNPN and CDR2 SVGIG (reference sequence). The V end was cut by 7 bases, the J end by 3 bases, with 14 bases between. The CDR3 consists of 13 residues. The CDR3 DNA follows: TGTGCCTATAATAGTCGTGGGACAGATACGCAGTATTTT. Protein product: CAYNSRGTDTQYF.

The chain uses TRBV6-5 and TRBJ2-7; no firm D call. Germline lookup yields CDR1 MNHEY and CDR2 SVGAGI. This CDR3 spans 12 amino acids. Trimming shortened V by 8 bases and J by 3 bases, and 11 bases separated the two germline ends. The CDR3 DNA sequence: TGTGCCAGCGGAAGGAGTGGCTACGAGCAGTACTTC. Translated: CASGRSGYEQYF.

CDR3 nucleotide sequence: TGCAGTGCCCGAAGAACCGGGACTAGCGGGAGGGCCTGGAATGAGCAGTTCTTC. Amino acid sequence: CSARRTGTSGRAWNEQFF. This chain uses TRBV20-1 with TRBJ2-1; 16 positions agree with TRBD2. Germline assignment: CDR1 DFQATT and CDR2 SNEGSKA (reference sequence). The J segment lost 7 bases and the V segment lost 6 bases, leaving 15 bases of the junction unmatched. CDR3 length equals 18 residues.

The rearrangement uses TRBV6-1 and TRBJ2-1; either TRBD1 or TRBD2 may supply D (5 bases each). This CDR3 region has 13 residues. Per the germline V gene, CDR1 is MNHNS and CDR2 is SASEGT. V was pared by 9 bases and J by 2 bases, with 11 bases between. The CDR3 region is CASVRDAYNEQFF. CDR3 sequence (DNA): TGTGCCAGTGTCCGGGACGCCTACAATGAGCAGTTCTTC.

The rearrangement uses TRBV28 and TRBJ2-3; weak D call: TRBD1 (6 bases). Germline V gives CDR1 MDHEN, CDR2 SYDVKM. The CDR3 has 15 residues. V lost 6 bases and J 5 bases, leaving 18 bases between the germline ends. This chain's CDR3 is CASSRSSGAIDTQYF. The DNA for the CDR3 is TGTGCCAGCAGCCGCTCGTCAGGGGCCATAGATACGCAGTATTTT.

This clonotype was seen a handful of times. The genes are TRBV6-1 and TRBJ1-1, with 9 nucleotides matching TRBD1. Germline V gene lookup returns CDR1 MNHNS and CDR2 SASEGT. The CDR3 loop spans 14 amino acids. The ends lost 10 bases at V and 0 bases at J; junction bases unmatched: 6. The CDR3 loop is CATQRTGVNTEAFF. The DNA for the CDR3 is TGTGCCACCCAACGGACAGGGGTGAACACTGAAGCTTTCTTT.

In this sample, this clonotype turned up a few times. This chain connects TRBV13 to TRBJ1-3; D is ambiguous. V lost 9 bases and J lost 6, with 12 bases in between. CDR1 is PRHDT, CDR2 FYEKMQ, per germline (reference sequence). CDR3 length equals 12 residues. As DNA, the CDR3 is TGTGCCAGTAGGTTGGGCGCAAACACCATATATTTT. Protein: CASRLGANTIYF.

There are many counts of this clonotype. This sequence joins TRBV6-5 and TRBJ2-4; D call uncertain. The CDR3 spans 14 residues. With 3 bases removed from V and 0 bases from J, the gap between germline ends came to 6 bases. The V gene's germline CDR1 is MNHEY and CDR2 SVGAGI. This CDR3 reads CASSYRLAKNIQYF. The CDR3 bases are TGTGCCAGCAGTTATCGGTTAGCCAAAAACATTCAGTACTTC.

Worth noting for this clonotype: The junction departs from germline at one end; a sequencing error may be responsible. This rearrangement joins TRBV18 to TRBJ2-1, with TRBD2 matching 14 bases. Germline V gene data show CDR1 as KGHSH and CDR2 as LQKENI. The CDR3 loop spans 16 amino acids. The CDR3 is CASSQPGLAGDNERFF. DNA of the CDR3: TGTGCCAGCTCACAACCGGGACTAGCGGGAGACAATGAGCGGTTCTTC.

The sample holds a few counts of this clonotype. The chain couples TRBV7-8 to TRBJ2-7; D ambiguous. This CDR3 comprises 13 residues. Germline CDR1 and CDR2: SGHVS and FQNEAQ. V lost 5 bases and J 6 bases, leaving 14 bases between the germline ends. CDR3 nucleotide sequence: TGTGCCAGCAGCCTGGGCCAGCCGGGCGAGCAGTACTTC. This sequence encodes CASSLGQPGEQYF.